Shown below are 5 T cell receptor beta chains from a single sample sequenced in a study of cytomegalovirus exposure and HLA in healthy donors. PCR involved 60 Vbeta and 13 Jbeta primers. Repertoires were generated with immunoSEQ multiplex PCR, while TCRdb's copy carries only in-frame clones and drops some. The data contain 97,000 or so clones, about 81% of them singletons. Sample: PBMCs. Every receptor here comes from a man aged 35-49 years in good health and CMV-seronegative.

The chain recombines TRBV15 with TRBJ1-1; D not resolved. V lost 5 bases, J lost 8 bases, and 18 bases lay in between. Germline loops: CDR1 LNHNV, CDR2 YYDKDF (reference sequence). The CDR3 extends over 14 amino acids. CDR3 in amino acids: CATSRSRSVREAFF. The DNA for the CDR3 is TGTGCCACCAGCCGATCAAGGAGCGTTCGCGAAGCTTTCTTT.

The J gene is TRBJ2-1, the V gene TRBV7-5; the DNA was not compared with TRBD2, the D call given in the table. TRBV7-5 is an annotated pseudogene. The CDR3 has 16 amino acids. For the CDR3, the DNA is TGTGTCAGAAGCTTCTCCGGGCGGAAGCGGGGGAATGAGCAGTTCTTC. Its translation: CVRSFSGRKRGNEQFF.

The V call is TRBV6-1, the J call TRBJ2-5; 7 positions agree with TRBD1. The J call may be wrong; the DNA end is better matched by TRBJ2-7. CDR1 is MNHNS, CDR2 SASEGT, per germline. CDR3 length: 15 amino acids. CDR3 protein: CASSETGALSYEQYF. DNA for the CDR3: TGTGCCAGCAGTGAAACAGGGGCCCTCTCCTACGAGCAGTACTTC.

The chain carries TRBV5-1 and TRBJ1-1; TRBD1 might be the D (5 bases). V lost 5 bases to trimming and J lost 3 bases, with 11 bases between them. This CDR3 spans 13 amino acids. Germline V CDR1 and CDR2: SGHRS, YFSETQ. The CDR3 sequence: CASSLIQDTEAFF. The CDR3 bases are TGCGCCAGCAGTTTGATACAGGACACTGAAGCTTTCTTT. Full variable domain (remainder filled in from reference TRBV5-1 and TRBJ1-1): KAGVTQTPRYLIKTRGQQVTLSCSPISGHRSVSWYQQTPGQGLQFLFEYFSETQRNKGNFPGRFSGRQFSNSRSEMNVSTLELGDSALYLCASSLIQDTEAFFGQGTRLTVV.

This clone appeared a single time. V is TRBV9 and J is TRBJ1-4; D perhaps matches TRBD1 (5 bases). Germline V gene data show CDR1 as SGDLS and CDR2 as YYNGEE. CDR3 size: 13 residues. Trimming shortened V by 4 bases and J by 10 bases, and 14 bases separated the two germline ends. CDR3 in amino acids: CASSPGRGVKLFF. For the CDR3, the DNA is TGTGCCAGCAGCCCCGGAAGGGGCGTAAAACTGTTTTTT.